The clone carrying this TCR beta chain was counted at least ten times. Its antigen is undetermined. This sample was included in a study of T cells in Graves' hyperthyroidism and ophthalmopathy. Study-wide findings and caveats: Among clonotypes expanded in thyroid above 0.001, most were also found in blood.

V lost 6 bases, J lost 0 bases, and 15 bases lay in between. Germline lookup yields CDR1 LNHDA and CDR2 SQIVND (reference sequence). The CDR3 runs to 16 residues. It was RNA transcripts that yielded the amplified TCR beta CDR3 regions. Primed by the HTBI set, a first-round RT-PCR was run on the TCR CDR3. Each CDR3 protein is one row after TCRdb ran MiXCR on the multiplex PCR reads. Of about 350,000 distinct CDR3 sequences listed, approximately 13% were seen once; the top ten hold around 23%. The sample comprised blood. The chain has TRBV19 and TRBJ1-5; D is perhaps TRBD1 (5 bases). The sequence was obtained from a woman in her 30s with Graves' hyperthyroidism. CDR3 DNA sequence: TGTGCCAGTAGCCGCAGGGCTCCAGGTAGCAATCAGCCCCAGCATTTT. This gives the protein CASSRRAPGSNQPQHF.